This T cell receptor beta chain was sequenced during a study of vaccination and CD4 T cells after COVID-19 (dated by TCRdb to between 2021 and 2024). Regarding the research as a whole: SARS-CoV-2 positivity had been established in the convalescent patients by nasal swab PCR, and mild disease was recorded in several of these patients and severe disease in one. The convalescent cohort comprised six males and four females, including two Hispanic individuals, seven Caucasians, two Asians and one multiracial person. Control cultures received a CEFX viral epitope pool as the positive control, an HIV-1 Nef peptide pool as the negative control, or no peptide. Two doses of either the Pfizer-BioNTech BNT162b2 vaccine (n=8) or the Moderna mRNA-1273 vaccine (n=2) were administered to participants. Culture stimuli were overlapping spike peptide pools from SARS-CoV-2 and from the common cold coronaviruses HCoV-NL63, HCoV-OC43 and HCoV-229E. In 10 COVID-19 convalescent patients and a handful of infection-naive healthy vaccine recipients, the spike-specific CD4+ TCR repertoire before mRNA vaccination was compared with the repertoire after mRNA vaccination. Post-COVID blood samples from convalescent patients were collected a median of approximately 93 days after diagnosis, with a range of roughly 30 to 170 days. The time from the second vaccine dose to post-vaccine blood sampling had a median of 72 days and ranged from about 12 to 241 days. Overall study results and their limits: An increase in the median number of SARS-CoV-2-reactive clonotypes from around 20 after infection to roughly 36 after vaccination was observed, but the change was not found to be significant. In convalescent patients, a median approximately 83% of post-vaccine SARS-CoV-2-reactive clones were detected only after vaccination, and vaccine-specific priming was suggested by this finding. Of the vaccine-specific clones in convalescent patients, 304 of 307, or nearly all, reacted only to SARS-CoV-2 spike and did not cross-react with common cold coronaviruses. Relatively few convalescent patients were included in the study, and early timepoints after natural infection were not analyzed.

This clonotype was seen a single time. The target of this receptor is not known. Base qualities are not provided; no much larger clone lies one nucleotide away. Evidence from a single read is weak. The meaning of the sample's treatment or condition label: roughly ten-day PBMC culture with coronavirus spike peptide pools or control peptides (ViraFEST assay). The ViraFEST assay was used in the study, in which antigen-specific T cells were expanded with peptide pools and expanded clonotypes were subsequently identified by TCR sequencing. The convalescent patients' positive SARS-CoV-2 PCR tests were from March to December 2020, which was before the Alpha, Beta and Delta variants emerged in the United States. PBMCs were cultured at 1.5 million to 2.5 million per well in IMDM supplemented with approximately 5% human AB serum and 8 to 10 IU/ml IL-2, with about 10 ug/ml peptide pools added. Half of the culture medium was replaced with fresh IL-2-containing medium on days 3 and 7. After about 11 days of culture, CD4+ T cells were isolated by negative selection using the EasySep CD4+ T cell isolation kit. PBMCs were separated from whole blood using Ficoll-Paque Plus gradient centrifugation and then either used fresh or cryopreserved at -140C. Each culture condition was generally run in triplicate wells.

Libraries were built with PCR. At the Johns Hopkins FTIC core, DNA from the cultured CD4+ T cells underwent TCR sequencing with the Oncomine TCR Beta short-read assay. The QIAamp micro DNA kit was used to extract genomic DNA from the cultured CD4+ T cells. The Oncomine TCR Beta libraries from cultured CD4+ T cells were pooled using unique dual indexes and then sequenced on an Illumina iSeq 100. In the authors' own workflow: Non-productive sequences were removed, and CDR3s not starting with C, not ending with F or W, or shorter than 7 amino acids were discarded. The MANAFEST web application was used to identify antigen-specific clonotypes by comparing peptide-stimulated wells against reference wells and other culture wells. For a clone to be called positive, the clone needed an FDR below 0.05, an odds ratio above 5, and a productive frequency above 0.1% in at least two of three replicate wells. Clonotypes that were significantly expanded in both SARS-CoV-2 spike wells and at least one common cold coronavirus spike condition were defined as cross-reactive. Using R version 3.6.1, CDR3 homology was evaluated through Levenshtein distances (stringdist) along with unrooted phylogenetic trees (ape). Clones were called with MiXCR by TCRdb after fastp trimmed the public reads at Q25, and only in-frame beta chains were retained. When rows share a CDR3 protein, they turn into one entry using the most common DNA and genes. What appears here as the V and J calls and clone size reflects TCRdb's work, not the paper's. The table for this sample lists roughly 15,000 distinct CDR3 sequences; 55% to 65% of them were counted only once. The top ten constitute 5.2% of the sample.

At the junction V is shortened by 8 bases and J by 4 bases; bases outside the gene matches: 10. There are 16 amino acids in the CDR3, from cysteine to phenylalanine inclusive. Just CDR3 DNA is preserved here, 48 bases in frame from base 1. The receptor's source is a human donor who had recovered from COVID-19. The chain employs TRBV12-3 or TRBV12-4 and TRBJ1-6; 8 bases in the junction line up with TRBD1. Material: CD4+ T cells from blood, cultured in vitro, obtained after SARS-CoV-2 vaccination. The CDR3 amino acid sequence is: CASASQGAMYNSPLHF. The sequenced DNA: TGTGCCAGCGCCTCGCAGGGGGCCATGTATAATTCACCCCTCCACTTT.